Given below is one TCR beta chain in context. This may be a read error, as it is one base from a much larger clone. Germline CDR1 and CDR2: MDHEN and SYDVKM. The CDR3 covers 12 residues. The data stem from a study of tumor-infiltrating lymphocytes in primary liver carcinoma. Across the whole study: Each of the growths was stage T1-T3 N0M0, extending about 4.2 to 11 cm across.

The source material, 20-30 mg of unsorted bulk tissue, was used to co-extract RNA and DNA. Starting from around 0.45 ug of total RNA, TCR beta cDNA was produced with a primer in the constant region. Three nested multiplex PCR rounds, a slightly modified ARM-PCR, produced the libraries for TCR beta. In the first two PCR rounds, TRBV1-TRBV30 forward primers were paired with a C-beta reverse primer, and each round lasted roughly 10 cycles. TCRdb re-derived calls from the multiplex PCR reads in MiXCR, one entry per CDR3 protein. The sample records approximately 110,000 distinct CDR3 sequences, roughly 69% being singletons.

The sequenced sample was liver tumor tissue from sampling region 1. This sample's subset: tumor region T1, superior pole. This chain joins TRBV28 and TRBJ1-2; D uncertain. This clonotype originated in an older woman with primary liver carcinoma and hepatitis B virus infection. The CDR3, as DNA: TGTGCCAGCAGTTTTTTGGGCTATGGCTACATCTTC. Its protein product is CASSFLGYGYIF.